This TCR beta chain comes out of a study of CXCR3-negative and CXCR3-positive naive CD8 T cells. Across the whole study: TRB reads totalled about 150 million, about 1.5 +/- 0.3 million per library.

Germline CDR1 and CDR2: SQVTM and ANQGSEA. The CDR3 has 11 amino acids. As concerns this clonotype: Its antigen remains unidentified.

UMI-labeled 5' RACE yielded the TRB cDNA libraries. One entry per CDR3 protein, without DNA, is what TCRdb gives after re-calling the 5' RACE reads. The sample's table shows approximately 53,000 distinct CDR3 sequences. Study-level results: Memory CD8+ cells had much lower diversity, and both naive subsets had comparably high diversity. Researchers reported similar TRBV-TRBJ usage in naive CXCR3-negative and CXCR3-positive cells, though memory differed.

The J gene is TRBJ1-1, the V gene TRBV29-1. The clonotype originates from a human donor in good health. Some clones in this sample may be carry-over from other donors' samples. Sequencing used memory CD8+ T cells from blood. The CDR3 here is CSVPKNTEAFF.